What follows is one T cell receptor beta chain and its context. Its target is unknown. The survey-level immunoSEQ assay was used. Assay used: immunoSEQ multiplex PCR; TCRdb lists only in-frame clones, some missing. The data hold 30,000 or so clones, with 65% to 80% observed a single time. This sample was taken from a study of STAT5B mutations in CD4+ large granular lymphocyte leukemia. General observations from the study: Data were not HLA-matched across samples.

Germline V CDR1 and CDR2: SNHLY, FYNNEI. The length of the CDR3 is 14 residues. With 6 bases removed from V and 5 bases from J, the gap between germline ends came to 14 bases. This TCR was sampled from a human donor in good health. V is TRBV2 and J is TRBJ2-1; tentative D call: TRBD1 (6 bases). Source material: CD4+ T cells from blood buffy coats. The CDR3 here is CASRRNPGDNEQFF. The CDR3 nucleotides are TGTGCCAGCAGAAGGAACCCAGGGGACAATGAGCAGTTCTTC.